Reported below is one T cell receptor beta chain. The assay was immunoSEQ multiplex PCR, and TCRdb's table has in-frame clones only and misses some. The table records 250,000 to 300,000 clones, about nine tenths of them present only once. These data originate in a study of blood T cell repertoires in COVID-19. Study-wide context: Sources were T cells, B-cell-depleted T cells, or PBMCs; the material itself was cDNA or gDNA.

The receptor comes from a woman aged 25 to 39 with COVID-19, enrolled during active disease. Sequencing input: peripheral blood.

CDR3 DNA sequence: TGTGCCAGCAGATTTCGGACAGGGTGGACCGGGGAGCTGTTTTTT. Translated: CASRFRTGWTGELFF. This chain connects TRBV7-9 to TRBJ2-2; TRBD1 matches 8 bases. Germline CDR1 and CDR2: SEHNR and FQNEAQ (reference sequence). Trimming cost V 6 bases and J 5 bases; bases outside gene matches: 8. The CDR3 is made up of 15 amino acids. The full variable domain, rest sourced from reference TRBV7-9 and TRBJ2-2, is DTGVSQNPRHKITKRGQNVTFRCDPISEHNRLYWYRQTLGQGPEFLTYFQNEAQLEKSRLLSDRFSAERPKGSFSTLEIQRTEQGDSAMYLCASRFRTGWTGELFFGEGSRLTVL.